The next 14 T cell receptor beta chains were all read from a single sample in a study of blood T cell repertoires in COVID-19. The repertoire was sequenced with immunoSEQ multiplex PCR; TCRdb's copy has only in-frame clones and lacks some. The data contain approximately 220,000 clones, approximately 80% of them singletons. Sequenced material: peripheral blood. Receptors were obtained from a man in his forties or fifties with acute or convalescent COVID-19.

This chain joins TRBV3-1 (or the pseudogene TRBV3-2) and TRBJ1-2; TRBD1 aligns across 8 bases. The V and J ends lost 0 bases and 6 bases, in that order; junction bases with no gene match: 12. Germline CDR1 reads LGHDT; CDR2 reads YNNKEL (reference sequence). The CDR3 contains 17 residues. The CDR3 reads CASSQDQANQGANGYTF. The CDR3 coding sequence is TGTGCCAGCAGCCAAGATCAGGCTAACCAGGGGGCGAATGGCTACACCTTC.

The gene calls are TRBV7-6 and TRBJ2-2; D perhaps matches TRBD1 (5 bases). Between the trimmed V and J ends, which lost 4 bases and 4 bases, there was a span of 13 bases. This CDR3 is built from 15 residues. Germline V lookup: CDR1 SGHVS, CDR2 FNYEAQ. The CDR3 DNA reads TGTGCCAGCAGCTCACAGGAGACCGGCACCGGGGAGCTGTTTTTT. Amino acid sequence: CASSSQETGTGELFF.

The CDR3 spells CASVRSGALGNTIYF. CDR3 sequence (DNA): TGTGCCAGCGTACGATCAGGGGCGCTCGGAAACACCATATATTTT. The chain uses TRBV28 and TRBJ1-3; TRBD1 is a possible D gene (6 bases). Trimming removed 8 bases at V and 4 bases at J, with 18 bases between. Germline V CDR1 and CDR2: MDHEN, SYDVKM. The CDR3 loop spans 15 amino acids.

The genes are TRBV7-9 and TRBJ1-1; no firm D call. Trimming cost V 1 base and J 3 bases, with 3 bases left between them. The germline V gene encodes CDR1 SEHNR and CDR2 FQNEAQ (reference sequence). The CDR3 is 12 amino acids. The DNA of the CDR3 is TGTGCCAGCAGCTTAGTAGACACTGAAGCTTTCTTT. It specifies CASSLVDTEAFF.

The CDR3 is CASSTRGTNEKLFF. The CDR3 region has the DNA TGTGCCAGTAGTACAAGGGGGACTAATGAAAAACTGTTTTTT. The V gene is TRBV19, the J gene TRBJ1-4, with D possibly matching TRBD1 (6 bases). V gave up 4 bases and J gave up 2 bases, with 8 bases separating them. The CDR3 has 14 residues. Germline CDR1 LNHDA, CDR2 SQIVND (reference sequence).

The chain has TRBV5-6 and TRBJ1-5, with D uncertain. The CDR3 length is 14 residues. V dropped 0 bases and J dropped 0 bases, with 4 bases sitting between them. Germline V CDR1 and CDR2: SGHDT, YYEEEE. The CDR3 is CASSLGASNQPQHF. CDR3 in DNA: TGTGCCAGCAGCTTGGGAGCTAGCAATCAGCCCCAGCATTTT. The whole variable domain, filled in from reference TRBV5-6 and TRBJ1-5, reads DAGVTQSPTHLIKTRGQQVTLRCSPKSGHDTVSWYQQALGQGPQFIFQYYEEEERQRGNFPDRFSGHQFPNYSSELNVNALLLGDSALYLCASSLGASNQPQHFGDGTRLSIL.

The chain recombines TRBV10-2 with TRBJ1-2, with D possibly being TRBD1 (5 bases). Trimming removed 4 bases from V and 4 bases from J, with 10 bases in between. This CDR3 is built from 13 residues. CDR1 WSHSY and CDR2 SAAADI come from the germline V gene. The CDR3 coding sequence is TGCGCCAGCAGTGTAGACAGCACCTATGGCTACACCTTC. Its translation: CASSVDSTYGYTF.

The chain employs TRBV15 and TRBJ1-1, with 7 bases fitting TRBD1. The germline gives CDR1 LNHNV, CDR2 YYDKDF (reference sequence). The V and J ends lost 11 bases and 0 bases, in that order; junction bases with no gene match: 15. The length of the CDR3 is 16 residues. As DNA, the CDR3 is TGTGCCGCCACTGTGACAGGGCTATCCATGAACACTGAAGCTTTCTTT. Its protein product is CAATVTGLSMNTEAFF. Drawing the rest from reference TRBV15 and TRBJ1-1, the complete variable domain is DAMVIQNPRYQVTQFGKPVTLSCSQTLNHNVMYWYQQKSSQAPKLLFHYYDKDFNNEADTPDNFQSRRPNTSFCFLDIRSPGLGDTAMYLCAATVTGLSMNTEAFFGQGTRLTVV.

This clone showed up just once. This chain uses TRBV7-6 with TRBJ1-4; 8 bases align to TRBD1. Germline trimming cut 5 bases from V and 8 bases from J; bases unmatched to any gene: 10. The germline V gene has CDR1 SGHVS and CDR2 FNYEAQ. The CDR3 covers 15 residues. In DNA form, the CDR3 reads TGTGCCAGCAGCCAAAGACAGGGGTCCGGCGAAAAACTGTTTTTT. Residues: CASSQRQGSGEKLFF.

This chain links TRBV2 with TRBJ1-1; possibly TRBD1 for D (5 bases). CDR1 and CDR2 (germline): SNHLY, FYNNEI. CDR3 length: 14 amino acids. V was clipped by 4 bases and J by 1 base, with 10 bases between them. This CDR3 reads CASSVGGRNTEAFF. The CDR3 bases are TGTGCCAGCAGTGTCGGGGGGAGGAACACTGAAGCTTTCTTT.

The chain couples TRBV5-4 to TRBJ1-4, with TRBD1 matching over 7 bases. CDR3 length: 16 residues. Germline assignment: CDR1 SGHNT and CDR2 YYREEE (reference sequence). Trimming cost V 3 bases and J 3 bases; bases outside gene matches: 8. CDR3 amino acids: CASSSNTGDSNEKLFF. The CDR3, as DNA: TGTGCCAGCAGCTCGAACACAGGGGATTCTAATGAAAAACTGTTTTTT.

The V gene is TRBV6-5, the J gene TRBJ2-2; 8 nucleotides agree with TRBD2. The trim removed 5 bases at V and 4 bases at J, leaving 3 bases unmatched. Germline V CDR1 and CDR2: MNHEY, SVGAGI. This CDR3 region has 14 residues. CDR3 amino acids: CASSKSGGTGELFF. The CDR3 DNA sequence: TGTGCCAGCAGTAAAAGCGGGGGCACCGGGGAGCTGTTTTTT.

This sequence joins TRBV5-4 and TRBJ2-7; maybe TRBD1 (5 bases). Germline CDR1 SGHNT, CDR2 YYREEE (reference sequence). The ends were cut back, 0 bases at V and 3 bases at J, with 10 bases in the middle. This CDR3 is 14 amino acids long. In nucleotides, the CDR3 is TGTGCCAGCAGCTTGGACAGGATTAACTACGAGCAGTACTTC. This gives the protein CASSLDRINYEQYF.

The chain links TRBV10-2 to TRBJ1-5; no firm D call. CDR3 length equals 14 residues. Germline CDR1 and CDR2: WSHSY and SAAADI. V lost 6 bases, J lost 0 bases, and 9 bases lay in between. CDR3 DNA: TGCGCCAGCAGCTACGGTGATAGCAATCAGCCCCAGCATTTT. This codes for CASSYGDSNQPQHF.